The clone carrying this TCR beta chain is classed as medium-sized. Original data processing: By means of reference gene primer amplification, nucleated cell counts were estimated. Data came from immunoSEQ multiplex PCR; TCRdb stores just in-frame clones and leaves some out. Clone size and the V and J calls come from that table; the DNA yielded D and trimming. The sample carries about 74,000 clones, around 86% recorded once. The CDR3 is made up of 14 amino acids. V shed 2 bases and J shed 0 bases, with 6 bases lying between them. Per germline, CDR1 SGDLS and CDR2 YYNGEE. The data were obtained in a study of blood T cell repertoires in COVID-19.

The sequence came from an elderly woman with active or convalescent COVID-19. Sequenced material: peripheral blood. V is TRBV9 and J is TRBJ1-5; D remains unclear. CDR3 sequence reads: CASSVGNSNQPQHF. The CDR3 DNA reads TGTGCCAGCAGCGTCGGGAATAGCAATCAGCCCCAGCATTTT.